These 32 T cell receptor beta chains share one sample of origin, sequenced in a study of identifying expanded T cells in peripheral blood. The data were produced by immunoSEQ multiplex PCR, yet TCRdb's version contains in-frame clones alone and is incomplete. Among about 120,000 clones listed, around four fifths were seen once. Material: blood. Receptors were obtained from a person aged 18 to 75 in good health.

CDR3 nucleotide sequence: TGCGCCAGCAGCTTGGGTTCAGTTCGGGGGAACACTGAAGCTTTCTTT. Its protein is CASSLGSVRGNTEAFF. This sequence joins TRBV5-1 and TRBJ1-1; D is unresolved. In germline, CDR1 is SGHRS, CDR2 YFSETQ. Trimming took 0 bases from V and 1 from J, leaving 13 bases between them. The CDR3 spans 16 residues.

There are many counts of this clone. The rearrangement uses TRBV19 and TRBJ1-5; TRBD1 agrees at 9 bases. The junction had 5 bases not matched to a gene; V was cut back by 6 bases and J by 2 bases. Germline CDR1 is LNHDA and CDR2 is SQIVND (reference sequence). The CDR3 totals 15 residues. CDR3 residues: CASSSGQGGNQPQHF. DNA for the CDR3: TGTGCCAGTAGCTCGGGACAGGGCGGCAATCAGCCCCAGCATTTT.

The rearrangement uses TRBV5-1 and TRBJ1-1; 9 bases align to TRBD1. The V gene's germline CDR1 is SGHRS and CDR2 YFSETQ. V was clipped by 2 bases and J by 4 bases; unmatched bases: 3. The CDR3 length is 14 residues. As DNA, the CDR3 is TGCGCCAGCAGCTTTGGGGGACAGGGCACTGAAGCTTTCTTT. Amino acid sequence: CASSFGGQGTEAFF.

V is TRBV5-1 and J is TRBJ2-7, with D unclear. CDR1 and CDR2 from the germline V gene are SGHRS and YFSETQ. The CDR3 contains 12 residues. V was shortened by 4 bases and J by 2 bases, with 7 bases between the two germline ends. CDR3 sequence (DNA): TGCGCCAGCAGCGCGGATACCTACGAGCAGTACTTC. Protein: CASSADTYEQYF.

V usage is TRBV4-3 and J usage is TRBJ2-5; 8 nucleotides agree with TRBD1. This CDR3 has 16 residues. Germline V gene data show CDR1 as LGHNA and CDR2 as YSLEER. Trimming took 2 bases from V and 3 from J; bases not matched to a gene: 8. In nucleotides, the CDR3 is TGCGCCAGCAGCCAAAACCCTCCGGACAGGGAAGAGACCCAGTACTTC. It encodes CASSQNPPDREETQYF.

The rearrangement uses TRBV6-5 and TRBJ2-7; no clear D. The germline CDR1 and CDR2 sequences are MNHEY and SVGAGI. This CDR3 spans 15 amino acids. V was pared by 2 bases and J by 3 bases, with 14 bases between. The CDR3 is CASSYATEISYEQYF. CDR3 in DNA: TGTGCCAGCAGTTACGCGACGGAGATAAGCTACGAGCAGTACTTC.

The rearrangement uses TRBV5-1 and TRBJ2-5, with D perhaps TRBD1 (5 bases). This CDR3 region has 13 residues. V was trimmed by 0 bases and J by 11 bases, leaving 14 bases between them. In germline, CDR1 is SGHRS, CDR2 YFSETQ. The CDR3 coding sequence is TGCGCCAGCAGCTTGGTGGTAGGGGAAGAGCAGTACTTC. This gives the protein CASSLVVGEEQYF.

This chain joins TRBV18 and TRBJ1-1; D is uncertain. The CDR3 has 13 amino acids. The germline CDR1 and CDR2 sequences are KGHSH and LQKENI. The V end was cut by 3 bases, the J end by 3 bases, with 8 bases between. The CDR3 sequence is CASSPLGYTEAFF. For the CDR3, the DNA is TGTGCCAGCTCACCCCTAGGATACACTGAAGCTTTCTTT.

The genes are TRBV7-2 and TRBJ2-4; 9 nucleotides line up with TRBD1. The CDR3 runs to 15 residues. CDR1 SGHTA and CDR2 FQGNSA come from the germline V gene. V was clipped by 4 bases and J by 6 bases; unmatched bases: 7. Here the CDR3 reads CASSSWAGQGNIQYF. CDR3 DNA sequence: TGTGCCAGCAGCTCGTGGGCGGGACAGGGAAACATTCAGTACTTC.

V gene TRBV2 combines with J gene TRBJ1-2; 11 bases map to TRBD1. V shed 4 bases and J 7 bases; nucleotides not matched to a gene: 5. The CDR3 has 14 residues. Germline loops: CDR1 SNHLY, CDR2 FYNNEI. The CDR3 nucleotides read TGTGCCAGCAGTGTCCGGGACAGGGGGGGTGGCTACACCTTC. The encoded protein is CASSVRDRGGGYTF.

The rearrangement links TRBV6-5 to TRBJ1-3; D remains unclear. V lost 0 bases and J lost 1, with 10 bases in between. This CDR3 has 16 amino acids. Germline V gene data show CDR1 as MNHEY and CDR2 as SVGAGI. The CDR3 sequence: CASSYSSGRSGNTIYF. The CDR3 region has the DNA TGTGCCAGCAGTTACTCGTCAGGCAGGTCTGGAAACACCATATATTTT.

This CDR3 reads CASSTRTGRSDTQYF. CDR3 sequence (DNA): TGTGCCAGCAGCACGCGGACAGGGAGGTCAGATACGCAGTATTTT. The chain combines TRBV5-6 with TRBJ2-3; TRBD1 agrees at 8 bases. From germline, CDR1 is SGHDT and CDR2 YYEEEE. The CDR3 has 15 residues. The V and J ends lost 4 bases and 4 bases, in that order; junction bases with no gene match: 8.

The chain uses TRBV5-1 and TRBJ2-4; D not certain. The germline gives CDR1 SGHRS, CDR2 YFSETQ. The CDR3 totals 18 residues. V was cut by 4 bases and J by 0 bases, with 20 bases left in between. The CDR3 coding sequence is TGCGCCAGCAGCCTCAGAGTGGAACAAGACTCAGCCAAAAACATTCAGTACTTC. It codes for CASSLRVEQDSAKNIQYF.

The rearrangement links TRBV5-1 to TRBJ1-1; D is unclear. V was pared by 4 bases and J by 1 base, with 14 bases between. The CDR3 totals 15 residues. The germline CDR1 and CDR2 sequences are SGHRS and YFSETQ. The CDR3 DNA reads TGCGCCAGCAGCATAAACGGACGGGAGAACACTGAAGCTTTCTTT. Residues: CASSINGRENTEAFF.

The J gene is TRBJ2-7, the V gene TRBV6-5, with unresolved D. CDR3 length: 14 amino acids. The V gene lost 6 bases and the J gene lost 3 bases, with 15 bases spanning the gap. The germline V gene encodes CDR1 MNHEY and CDR2 SVGAGI. CDR3 DNA sequence: TGTGCCAGCAGCATTACCACAATAAACTACGAGCAGTACTTC. This translates into CASSITTINYEQYF.

This chain's CDR3 is CASSLDVSTGELFF. For the CDR3, the DNA is TGTGCCAGCAGCTTAGATGTGTCTACCGGGGAGCTGTTTTTT. The chain has TRBV7-9 and TRBJ2-2; D is ambiguous. V was cut by 1 base and J by 5 bases, with 8 bases left in between. The CDR3 loop spans 14 amino acids. Germline CDR1 is SEHNR and CDR2 is FQNEAQ (reference sequence).

This chain joins TRBV6-5 and TRBJ2-1; tentatively, D is TRBD1 (5 bases). V lost 7 bases to trimming and J lost 2 bases, with 15 bases between them. This CDR3 contains 15 residues. CDR1 is MNHEY and CDR2 is SVGAGI in the germline V gene. The CDR3 coding sequence is TGTGCCAGCACCTCGCGGACACCTACCTACAATGAGCAGTTCTTC. Translating it yields CASTSRTPTYNEQFF.

The chain recombines TRBV29-1 with TRBJ1-1; D remains ambiguous. Germline CDR1 reads SQVTM; CDR2 reads ANQGSEA. This CDR3 has 12 residues. Trimming removed 7 bases at V and 3 bases at J, with 12 bases between. The CDR3: CSGTGIYTEAFF. The CDR3 DNA follows: TGCAGCGGAACCGGGATCTACACTGAAGCTTTCTTT.

The J gene is TRBJ2-4, the V gene TRBV27; 9 bases line up with TRBD1. Looked up from germline, CDR1 is MNHEY and CDR2 is SMNVEV (reference sequence). V was clipped by 6 bases and J by 3 bases; unmatched bases: 9. The CDR3 runs to 16 residues. DNA for the CDR3: TGTGCCAGCAGAAATCTCTACAGGGGGCGCAAAAACATTCAGTACTTC. Its protein product is CASRNLYRGRKNIQYF.

The genes are TRBV2 and TRBJ1-2; TRBD1 is a possible D gene (6 bases). Germline CDR1 is SNHLY and CDR2 is FYNNEI. The CDR3 has 12 residues. With 4 bases removed from V and 4 bases from J, the gap between germline ends came to 7 bases. CDR3 nucleotide sequence: TGTGCCAGCAGTGGGGACATCTATGGCTACACCTTC. Translating gives CASSGDIYGYTF.

The rearrangement joins TRBV4-1 to TRBJ2-7; TRBD2 matches at 11 bases. CDR1 is MGHRA, CDR2 YSYEKL, per germline. With 4 bases clipped from V and 2 bases from J, the junction kept 1 base outside the gene matches. CDR3 size: 14 residues. The CDR3 DNA is TGCGCCAGCAGCCTTAGCGGGGGGGCCTACGAGCAGTACTTC. Translated, it gives CASSLSGGAYEQYF.

The rearrangement uses TRBV30 and TRBJ2-1; no clear D. CDR1 GTSNPN and CDR2 SVGIG come from the germline V gene (reference sequence). V shed 5 bases and J shed 5 bases, with 7 bases lying between them. The CDR3 consists of 11 residues. The CDR3 is CAWGPNNEQFF. The DNA of the CDR3 is TGTGCCTGGGGACCAAACAATGAGCAGTTCTTC.

The chain links TRBV15 to TRBJ2-7; possibly TRBD2 for D (5 bases). Germline lookup yields CDR1 LNHNV and CDR2 YYDKDF (reference sequence). Trimming took 3 bases from V and 1 from J, leaving 13 bases between them. The CDR3 length is 15 residues. CDR3 sequence reads: CATSSEREISYEQYF. Written as DNA, the CDR3 is TGTGCCACCAGCAGCGAGAGGGAAATTTCCTACGAGCAGTACTTC.

J is TRBJ1-1 and V is TRBV6-6; 7 nucleotides match TRBD1. The trim removed 7 bases at V and 5 bases at J, leaving 7 bases unmatched. In germline, CDR1 is MNHNY, CDR2 SVGAGI (reference sequence). The CDR3 runs 13 residues. This CDR3 is CASTLYRGTEAFF. CDR3 bases: TGTGCCAGCACCTTATACAGGGGAACTGAAGCTTTCTTT.

This chain uses TRBV5-8 with TRBJ2-1; 8 bases align to TRBD2. V shed 4 bases, J shed 4 bases, and the junction held 4 bases outside the gene matches. The CDR3 runs to 14 residues. Germline V gene sequence: CDR1 SGHTS, CDR2 YDEGEE. The chain's CDR3 is CASSVTGGYNEQFF. For the CDR3, the DNA is TGTGCCAGCAGCGTCACGGGGGGGTACAATGAGCAGTTCTTC.

The chain combines TRBV19 with TRBJ1-1, with D unclear. CDR1 is LNHDA, CDR2 SQIVND, per germline (reference sequence). This CDR3 has 13 residues. V was cut by 3 bases and J by 11 bases, with 16 bases left in between. The CDR3 reads CASSIGFGGYAFF. Here the CDR3 DNA reads TGTGCCAGTAGTATCGGGTTTGGCGGTTATGCTTTCTTT.

J is TRBJ2-7 and V is TRBV19, with 10 bases fitting TRBD1. With V trimmed by 4 bases and J by 5 bases, 5 bases remained unmatched. CDR3 length: 14 residues. The germline V gene has CDR1 LNHDA and CDR2 SQIVND (reference sequence). The CDR3 DNA sequence: TGTGCCAGTAGTAATGACAGGGGGCGTAACGAGCAGTACTTC. Translation: CASSNDRGRNEQYF.

This chain uses TRBV4-1 with TRBJ2-7, with TRBD1 identical over 7 bases. The germline CDR1 and CDR2 sequences are MGHRA and YSYEKL. V lost 5 bases and J lost 0; bases outside the gene matches: 7. This CDR3 is 15 amino acids long. This CDR3 reads CASSFGQESSYEQYF. The DNA for the CDR3 is TGCGCCAGCAGCTTTGGACAGGAAAGCTCCTACGAGCAGTACTTC.

The CDR3 spells CASSSYRSDTQYF. The CDR3, as DNA: TGTGCCAGCTCATCCTACAGGAGCGATACGCAGTATTTT. This chain uses TRBV18 with TRBJ2-3; a possible D gene is TRBD1 (5 bases). With 5 bases removed from V and 6 bases from J, the gap between germline ends came to 12 bases. Germline CDR1 KGHSH, CDR2 LQKENI. The CDR3 has 13 amino acids.

This clone was observed a handful of times. CDR3 sequence reads: CASSSISGELFF. CDR3 DNA sequence: TGTGCCAGCAGCTCAATTAGCGGGGAGCTGTTTTTT. This chain joins TRBV7-7 and TRBJ2-2; D gene uncertain. In germline, CDR1 is SSHAT, CDR2 FNYEAQ (reference sequence). V lost 4 bases to trimming and J lost 7 bases, with 7 bases between them. The CDR3 covers 12 residues.

This clone turned up a few times. The chain has TRBV9 and TRBJ1-1; D gene ambiguous. With 3 bases removed from V and 7 bases from J, the gap between germline ends came to 16 bases. Germline CDR1 and CDR2: SGDLS and YYNGEE. CDR3 length equals 14 residues. In nucleotides, the CDR3 is TGTGCCAGCAGCGCCGGAGTTGACACACGTGAAGCTTTCTTT. This codes for CASSAGVDTREAFF.

This clone was picked up one time. This chain joins TRBV15 and TRBJ1-5; D remains ambiguous. This CDR3 is built from 14 residues. CDR1 and CDR2 from the germline V gene are LNHNV and YYDKDF (reference sequence). Trimming took off 0 bases at V and 7 bases at J, with 10 bases between the two ends. The CDR3 DNA reads TGTGCCACCAGCAGAGATATCGTTGGGCAGCCCCAGCATTTT. As protein: CATSRDIVGQPQHF.